The count of the clone carrying this T cell receptor (beta chain) is one. Antigen specificity is unknown. Version v3.0 of the immunoSEQ assay ran at survey level. Clones were read by immunoSEQ multiplex PCR, and TCRdb kept only the in-frame ones, dropping some. The sample carries around 7,300 clones, 65% to 80% recorded once. With 3 bases clipped from V and 9 bases from J, the junction kept 6 bases outside the gene matches. Germline CDR1 is LNHDA and CDR2 is SQIVND (reference sequence). CDR3 size: 15 residues. This record belongs to a study of long-term antiretroviral therapy in people with HIV. Study-level points and caveats: Subsequent to ART, diversity was augmented yet persisted below that of transplant donor controls.

DNA was extracted from about 1-10 million thawed cryopreserved PBMC. The rearrangement links TRBV19 to TRBJ1-6, with TRBD1 matching over 9 bases. The sequence was obtained from a man aged 40-50 years with HIV. Material: unsorted PBMCs, obtained about 0.9 years before starting antiretroviral therapy. The CDR3, as DNA: TGTGCCAGTAGTATCCGGGACAGGGATTTTTCACCCCTCCACTTT. This gives the protein CASSIRDRDFSPLHF.